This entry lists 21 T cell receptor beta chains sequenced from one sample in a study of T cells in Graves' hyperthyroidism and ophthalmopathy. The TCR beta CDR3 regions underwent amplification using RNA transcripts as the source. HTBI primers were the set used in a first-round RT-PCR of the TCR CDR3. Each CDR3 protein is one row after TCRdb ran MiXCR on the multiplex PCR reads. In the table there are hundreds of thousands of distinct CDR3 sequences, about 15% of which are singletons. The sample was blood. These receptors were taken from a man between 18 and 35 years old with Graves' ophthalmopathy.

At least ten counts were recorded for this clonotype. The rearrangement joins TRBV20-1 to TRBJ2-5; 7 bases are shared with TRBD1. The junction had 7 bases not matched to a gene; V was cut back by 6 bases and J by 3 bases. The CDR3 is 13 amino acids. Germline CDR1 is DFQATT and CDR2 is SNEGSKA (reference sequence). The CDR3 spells CSAAQGRKETQYF. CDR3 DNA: TGCAGTGCAGCACAGGGGCGAAAAGAGACCCAGTACTTC.

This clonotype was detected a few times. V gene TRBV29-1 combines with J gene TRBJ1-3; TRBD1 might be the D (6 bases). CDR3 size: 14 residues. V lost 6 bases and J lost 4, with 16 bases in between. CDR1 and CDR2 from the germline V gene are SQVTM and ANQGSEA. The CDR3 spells CSVENRAVGNTIYF. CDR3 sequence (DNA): TGCAGCGTAGAAAACAGGGCCGTGGGAAACACCATATATTTT.

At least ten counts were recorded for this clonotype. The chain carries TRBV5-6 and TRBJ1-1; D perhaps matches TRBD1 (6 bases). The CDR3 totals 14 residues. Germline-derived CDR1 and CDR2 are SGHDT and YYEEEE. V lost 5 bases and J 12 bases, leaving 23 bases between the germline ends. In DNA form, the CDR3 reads TGTGCCAGCAGGCTTGGGGGCGCTTCTATTAGGTCTTTCTTT. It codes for CASRLGGASIRSFF.

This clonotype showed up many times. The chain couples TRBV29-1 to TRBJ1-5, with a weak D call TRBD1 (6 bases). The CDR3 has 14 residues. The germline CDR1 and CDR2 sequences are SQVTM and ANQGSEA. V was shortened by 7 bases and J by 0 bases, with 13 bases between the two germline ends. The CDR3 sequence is CSETDSDSNQPQHF. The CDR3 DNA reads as TGCAGCGAAACGGACAGTGATAGCAATCAGCCCCAGCATTTT.

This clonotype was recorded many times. CDR3 nucleotides: TGTGCCAGCAGCCAACGCCGCGAGTTGGGTTCACCCCTCCACTTT. Residues: CASSQRRELGSPLHF. The V gene is TRBV3-1, the J gene TRBJ1-6; D is unclear. The V gene lost 2 bases and the J gene lost 9 bases, with 14 bases spanning the gap. The CDR3 sequence is 15 residues long. Germline V gene lookup returns CDR1 LGHDT and CDR2 YNNKEL (reference sequence).

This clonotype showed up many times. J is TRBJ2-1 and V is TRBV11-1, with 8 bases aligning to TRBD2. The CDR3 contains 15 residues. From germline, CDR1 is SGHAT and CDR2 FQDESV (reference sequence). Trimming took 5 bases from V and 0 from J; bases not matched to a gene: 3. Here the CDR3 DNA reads TGTGCCAGCAGCCCAGCGGGAGTCTCCTACAATGAGCAGTTCTTC. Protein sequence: CASSPAGVSYNEQFF.

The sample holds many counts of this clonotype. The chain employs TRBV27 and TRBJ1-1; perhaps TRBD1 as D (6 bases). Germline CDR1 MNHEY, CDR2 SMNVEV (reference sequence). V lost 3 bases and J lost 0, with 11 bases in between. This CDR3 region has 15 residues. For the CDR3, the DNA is TGTGCCAGCAGTTTCTGGGGACAAATGAACACTGAAGCTTTCTTT. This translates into CASSFWGQMNTEAFF.

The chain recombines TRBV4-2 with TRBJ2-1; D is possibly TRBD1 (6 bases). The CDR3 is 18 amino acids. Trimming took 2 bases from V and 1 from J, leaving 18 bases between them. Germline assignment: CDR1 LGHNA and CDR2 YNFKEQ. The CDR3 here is CASSQSSGQIISYNEQFF. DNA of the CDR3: TGTGCCAGCAGCCAATCATCAGGACAGATTATTTCCTACAATGAGCAGTTCTTC.

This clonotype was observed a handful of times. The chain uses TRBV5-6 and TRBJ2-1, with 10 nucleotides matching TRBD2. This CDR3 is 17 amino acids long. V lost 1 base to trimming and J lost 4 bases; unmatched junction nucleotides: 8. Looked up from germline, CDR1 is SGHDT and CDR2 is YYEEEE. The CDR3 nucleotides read TGTGCCAGCAGCTTGAAAGTAGGGACTAGCGCATACAATGAGCAGTTCTTC. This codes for CASSLKVGTSAYNEQFF.

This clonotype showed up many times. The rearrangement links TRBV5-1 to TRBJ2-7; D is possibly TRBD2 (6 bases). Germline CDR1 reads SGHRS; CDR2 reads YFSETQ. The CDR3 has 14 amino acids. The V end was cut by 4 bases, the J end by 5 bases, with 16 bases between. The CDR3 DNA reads TGCGCCAGCAGCCTGGGCGGGGTGGTGAACGAGCAGTACTTC. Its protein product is CASSLGGVVNEQYF.

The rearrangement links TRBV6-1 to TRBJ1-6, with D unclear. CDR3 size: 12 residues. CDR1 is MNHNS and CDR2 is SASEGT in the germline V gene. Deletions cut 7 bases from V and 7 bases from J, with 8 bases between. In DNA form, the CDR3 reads TGTGCCAGCACCCCCGCCAATTCACCCCTCCACTTT. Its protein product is CASTPANSPLHF.

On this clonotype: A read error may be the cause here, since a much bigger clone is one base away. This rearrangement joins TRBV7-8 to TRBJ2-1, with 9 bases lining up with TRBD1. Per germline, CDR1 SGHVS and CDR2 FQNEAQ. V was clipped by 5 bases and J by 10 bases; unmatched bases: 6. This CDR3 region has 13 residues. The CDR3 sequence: CASSPTGGEEQFF. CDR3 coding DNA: TGTGCCAGCAGCCCAACAGGGGGCGAGGAGCAGTTCTTC.

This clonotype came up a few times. The DNA of the CDR3 is TGTGCCAGTAGTATAGACGCTGAAGAGACCCAGTACTTC. It translates to CASSIDAEETQYF. This chain connects TRBV19 to TRBJ2-5, with D hard to call. This CDR3 is built from 13 residues. Per the germline V gene, CDR1 is LNHDA and CDR2 is SQIVND (reference sequence). Trimming cost V 0 bases and J 3 bases, with 5 bases left between them.

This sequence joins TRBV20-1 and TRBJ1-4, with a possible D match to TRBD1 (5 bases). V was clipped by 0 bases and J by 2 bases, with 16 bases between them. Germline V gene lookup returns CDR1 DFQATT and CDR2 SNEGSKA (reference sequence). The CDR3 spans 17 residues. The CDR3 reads CSARDTPRVGTNEKLFF. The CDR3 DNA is TGCAGTGCTAGAGATACCCCCAGGGTCGGGACTAATGAAAAACTGTTTTTT.

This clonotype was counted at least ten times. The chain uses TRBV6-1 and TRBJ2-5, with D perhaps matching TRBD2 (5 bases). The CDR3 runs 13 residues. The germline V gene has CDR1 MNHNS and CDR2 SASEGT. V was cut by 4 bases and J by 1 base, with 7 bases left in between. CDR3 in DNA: TGTGCCAGCAGTGTCCTAGCCCAAGAGACCCAGTACTTC. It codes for CASSVLAQETQYF.

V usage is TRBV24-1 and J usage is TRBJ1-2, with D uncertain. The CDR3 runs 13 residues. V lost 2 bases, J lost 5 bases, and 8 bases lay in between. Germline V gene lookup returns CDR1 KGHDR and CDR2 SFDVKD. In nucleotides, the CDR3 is TGTGCCACCAGTGATTCGATTAATTATGGCTACACCTTC. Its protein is CATSDSINYGYTF.

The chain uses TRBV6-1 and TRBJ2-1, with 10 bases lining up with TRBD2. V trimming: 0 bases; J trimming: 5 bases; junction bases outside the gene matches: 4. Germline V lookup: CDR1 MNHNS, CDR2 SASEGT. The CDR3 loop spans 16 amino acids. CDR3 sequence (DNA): TGTGCCAGCAGTGAAGCGCGGACTAGCGGCAACAATGAGCAGTTCTTC. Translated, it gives CASSEARTSGNNEQFF.

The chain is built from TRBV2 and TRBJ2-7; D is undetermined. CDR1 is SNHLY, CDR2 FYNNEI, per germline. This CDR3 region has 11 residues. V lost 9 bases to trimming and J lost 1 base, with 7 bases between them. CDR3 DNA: TGTGCCAGTCTCCGGTCCTACGAGCAGTACTTC. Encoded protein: CASLRSYEQYF.

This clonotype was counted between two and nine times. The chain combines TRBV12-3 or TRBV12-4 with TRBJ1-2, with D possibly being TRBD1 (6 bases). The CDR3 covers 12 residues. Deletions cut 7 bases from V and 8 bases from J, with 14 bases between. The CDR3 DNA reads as TGTGCCAGCACTCTAGGGGGTGAAGGCTACACCTTC. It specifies CASTLGGEGYTF.

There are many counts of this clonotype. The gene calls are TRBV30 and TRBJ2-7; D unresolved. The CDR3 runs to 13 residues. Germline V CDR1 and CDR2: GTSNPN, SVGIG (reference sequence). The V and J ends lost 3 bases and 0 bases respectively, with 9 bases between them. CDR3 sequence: CAWRGRNSYEQYF. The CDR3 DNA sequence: TGTGCCTGGAGGGGCAGGAACTCCTACGAGCAGTACTTC.

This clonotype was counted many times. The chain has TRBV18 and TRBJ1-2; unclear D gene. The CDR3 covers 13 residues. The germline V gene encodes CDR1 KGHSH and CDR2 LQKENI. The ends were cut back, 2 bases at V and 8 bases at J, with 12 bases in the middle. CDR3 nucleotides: TGTGCCAGCTCACCAAAACTTGAGGAGGGCTACACCTTC. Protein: CASSPKLEEGYTF.